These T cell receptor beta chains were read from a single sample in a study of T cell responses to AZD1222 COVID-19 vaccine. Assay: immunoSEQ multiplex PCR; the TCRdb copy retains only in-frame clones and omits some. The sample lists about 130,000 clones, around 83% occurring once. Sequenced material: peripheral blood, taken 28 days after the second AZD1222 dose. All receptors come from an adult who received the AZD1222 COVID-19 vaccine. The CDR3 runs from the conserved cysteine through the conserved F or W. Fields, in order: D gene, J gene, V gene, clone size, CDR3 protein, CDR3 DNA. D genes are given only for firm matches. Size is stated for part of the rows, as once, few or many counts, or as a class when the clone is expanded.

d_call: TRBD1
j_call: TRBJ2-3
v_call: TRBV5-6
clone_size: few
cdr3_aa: CASSFFRRARGRDTQYF
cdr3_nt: TGTGCCAGCAGCTTTTTTCGACGGGCCAGGGGGCGGGATACGCAGTATTTT

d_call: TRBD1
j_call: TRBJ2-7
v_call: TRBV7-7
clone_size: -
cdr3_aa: CASSSTGVSEQYF
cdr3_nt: TGTGCCAGCAGCTCTACAGGGGTTTCCGAGCAGTACTTC

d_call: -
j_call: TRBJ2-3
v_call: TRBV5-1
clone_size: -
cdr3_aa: CASSLMGVDTQYF
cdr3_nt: TGCGCCAGCAGCCTAATGGGAGTAGATACGCAGTATTTT

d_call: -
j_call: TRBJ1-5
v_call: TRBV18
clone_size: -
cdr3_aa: CASSPTGAKNQPQHF
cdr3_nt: TGTGCCAGCTCACCAACGGGGGCGAAGAATCAGCCCCAGCATTTT

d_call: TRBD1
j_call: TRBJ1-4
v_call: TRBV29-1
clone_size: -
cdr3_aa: CSTTGTGGEKLFF
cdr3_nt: TGCAGCACCACCGGGACAGGCGGCGAAAAACTGTTTTTT

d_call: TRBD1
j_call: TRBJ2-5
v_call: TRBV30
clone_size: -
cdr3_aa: CAWSRDRGGQETQYF
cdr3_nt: TGTGCCTGGAGTCGCGACAGGGGGGGGCAAGAGACCCAGTACTTC

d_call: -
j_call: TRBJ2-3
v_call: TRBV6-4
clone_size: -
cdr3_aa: CASSDSRAQGIGTDTQYF
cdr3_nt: TGTGCCAGCAGTGACTCACGGGCCCAGGGGATTGGCACAGATACGCAGTATTTT

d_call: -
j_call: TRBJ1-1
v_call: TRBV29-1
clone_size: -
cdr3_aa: CSVEEPADTEAFF
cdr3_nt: TGCAGCGTTGAAGAGCCGGCGGACACTGAAGCTTTCTTT

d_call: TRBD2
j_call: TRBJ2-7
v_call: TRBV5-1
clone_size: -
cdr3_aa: CASNSGDSYEQYF
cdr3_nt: TGCGCCAGCAATAGCGGGGACTCCTACGAGCAGTACTTC

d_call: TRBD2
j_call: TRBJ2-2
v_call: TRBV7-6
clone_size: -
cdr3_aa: CASSHQSPSGGPNTGELFF
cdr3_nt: TGTGCCAGCAGCCACCAAAGCCCTAGCGGGGGCCCGAACACCGGGGAGCTGTTTTTT

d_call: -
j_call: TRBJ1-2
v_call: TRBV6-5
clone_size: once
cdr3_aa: CASSYSSRGVDYGYTF
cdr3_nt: TGTGCCAGCAGTTACTCGAGTAGAGGGGTGGACTATGGCTACACCTTC

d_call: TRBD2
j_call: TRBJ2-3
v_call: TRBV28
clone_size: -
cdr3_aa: CASSGAGGGTDTQYF
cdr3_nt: TGTGCCAGCAGCGGAGCGGGGGGTGGCACAGATACGCAGTATTTT

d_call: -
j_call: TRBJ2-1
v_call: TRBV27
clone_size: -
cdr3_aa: CASRGQILNNEQFF
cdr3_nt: TGTGCCAGCAGAGGACAGATATTAAACAATGAGCAGTTCTTC

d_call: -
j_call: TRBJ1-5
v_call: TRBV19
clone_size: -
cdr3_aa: CASSILDSNQPQHF
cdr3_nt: TGTGCCAGTAGTATCTTGGATAGCAATCAGCCCCAGCATTTT

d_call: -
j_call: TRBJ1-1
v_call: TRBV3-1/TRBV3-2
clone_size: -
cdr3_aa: CASSQNPAPEAFF
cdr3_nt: TGTGCCAGCAGCCAAAACCCTGCCCCTGAAGCTTTCTTT

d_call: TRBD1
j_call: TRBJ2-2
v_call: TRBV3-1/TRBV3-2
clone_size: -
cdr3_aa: CASTRTGSAGELFF
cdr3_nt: TGTGCCAGCACCCGGACAGGCTCGGCCGGGGAGCTGTTTTTT

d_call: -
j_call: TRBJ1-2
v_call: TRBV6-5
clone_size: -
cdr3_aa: CASSYFPSPNGYTF
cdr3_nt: TGTGCCAGCAGTTACTTTCCAAGCCCAAATGGCTACACCTTC

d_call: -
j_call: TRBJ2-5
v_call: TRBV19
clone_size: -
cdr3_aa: CASSIDPARIETQYF
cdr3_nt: TGTGCCAGTAGTATAGATCCAGCAAGAATAGAGACCCAGTACTTC

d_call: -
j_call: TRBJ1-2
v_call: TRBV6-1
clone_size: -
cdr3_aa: CASSEVGGQKYGYTF
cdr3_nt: TGTGCCAGCAGTGAAGTGGGGGGTCAAAAATATGGCTACACCTTC

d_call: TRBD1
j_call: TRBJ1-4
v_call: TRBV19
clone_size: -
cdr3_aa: CASSNRRGPYEKLFF
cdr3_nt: TGTGCCAGTAGTAACCGCAGGGGGCCCTATGAAAAACTGTTTTTT

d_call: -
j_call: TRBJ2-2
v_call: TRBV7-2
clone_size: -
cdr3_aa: CASSLFPLPGGTGELFF
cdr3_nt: TGTGCCAGCAGCTTATTCCCGCTCCCCGGCGGAACCGGGGAGCTGTTTTTT

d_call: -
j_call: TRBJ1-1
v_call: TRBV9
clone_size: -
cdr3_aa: CASSVGEHTNTEAFF
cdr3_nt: TGTGCCAGCAGCGTAGGGGAACACACGAACACTGAAGCTTTCTTT

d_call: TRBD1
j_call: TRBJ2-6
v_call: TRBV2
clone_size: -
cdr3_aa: CASSEDRERANVLTF
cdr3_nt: TGTGCCAGCAGTGAGGACAGGGAACGGGCCAACGTCCTGACTTTC

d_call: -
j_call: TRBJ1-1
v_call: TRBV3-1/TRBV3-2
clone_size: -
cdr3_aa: CASSQGGLTNTEAFF
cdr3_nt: TGTGCCAGCAGCCAAGGGGGGTTGACGAACACTGAAGCTTTCTTT

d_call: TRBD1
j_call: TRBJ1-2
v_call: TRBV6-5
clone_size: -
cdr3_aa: CASNRGQGFGYTF
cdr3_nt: TGTGCCAGCAACAGGGGACAAGGATTCGGCTACACCTTC

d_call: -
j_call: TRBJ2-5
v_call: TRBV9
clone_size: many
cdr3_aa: CASSVGVAGRETQYF
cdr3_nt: TGTGCCAGCAGCGTAGGTGTGGCGGGACGGGAGACCCAGTACTTC

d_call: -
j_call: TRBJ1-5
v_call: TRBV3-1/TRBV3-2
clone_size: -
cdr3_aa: CASSRGGQGGSNQPQHF
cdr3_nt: TGTGCCAGCAGCCGCGGGGGCCAGGGTGGAAGCAATCAGCCCCAGCATTTT

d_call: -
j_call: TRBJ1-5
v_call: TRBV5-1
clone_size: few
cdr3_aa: CASSLVGGNQPQHF
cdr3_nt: TGCGCCAGCAGCTTGGTAGGGGGGAATCAGCCCCAGCATTTT

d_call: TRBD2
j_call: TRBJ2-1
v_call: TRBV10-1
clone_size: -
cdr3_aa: CASSGPRLAGRRDSYNEQFF
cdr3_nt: TGCGCCAGCAGTGGCCCCCGACTAGCGGGGCGGCGGGACTCCTACAATGAGCAGTTCTTC

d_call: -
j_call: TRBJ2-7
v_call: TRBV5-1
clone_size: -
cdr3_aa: CASSWPLRNLLNEQYF
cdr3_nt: TGCGCCAGCAGCTGGCCCTTGCGGAACCTCCTCAACGAGCAGTACTTC

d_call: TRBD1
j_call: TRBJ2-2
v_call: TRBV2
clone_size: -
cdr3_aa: CASNARTPGQSTGELFF
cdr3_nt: TGTGCCAGCAATGCTAGAACTCCGGGACAGTCAACCGGGGAGCTGTTTTTT

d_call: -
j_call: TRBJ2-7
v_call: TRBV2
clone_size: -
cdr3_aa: CASSEQSGSGYEQYF
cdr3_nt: TGTGCCAGCAGTGAACAGTCTGGAAGCGGGTACGAGCAGTACTTC

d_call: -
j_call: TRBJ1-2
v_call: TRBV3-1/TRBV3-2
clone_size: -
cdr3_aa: CASSHSGTADGYTF
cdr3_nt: TGTGCCAGCAGCCACTCCGGGACGGCGGATGGCTACACCTTC

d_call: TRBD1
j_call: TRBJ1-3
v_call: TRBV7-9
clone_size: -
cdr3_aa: CASSLEPGGPGNTIYF
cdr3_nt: TGTGCCAGCAGCTTAGAGCCAGGGGGCCCTGGAAACACCATATATTTT

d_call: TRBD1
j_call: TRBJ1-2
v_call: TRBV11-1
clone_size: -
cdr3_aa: CASSPGQGRNYGYTF
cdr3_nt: TGTGCCAGCAGCCCCGGACAGGGGCGGAACTATGGCTACACCTTC

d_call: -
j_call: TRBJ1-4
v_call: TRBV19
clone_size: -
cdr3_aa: CASREGGQGEKLFF
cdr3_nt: TGTGCCAGTAGGGAGGGCGGACAAGGTGAAAAACTGTTTTTT

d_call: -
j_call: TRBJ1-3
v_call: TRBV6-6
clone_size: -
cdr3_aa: CASRDSDGNTIYF
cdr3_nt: TGTGCCAGCAGAGACTCCGATGGAAACACCATATATTTT

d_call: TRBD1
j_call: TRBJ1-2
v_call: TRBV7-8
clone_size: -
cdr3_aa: CASSLGGQYGYTF
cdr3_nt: TGTGCCAGCAGCTTAGGGGGACAGTATGGCTACACCTTC

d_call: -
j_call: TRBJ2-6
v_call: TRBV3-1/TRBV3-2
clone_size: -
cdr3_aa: CASSQVRLTNSGANVLTF
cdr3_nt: TGTGCCAGCAGCCAAGTTCGGTTAACTAACTCTGGGGCCAACGTCCTGACTTTC

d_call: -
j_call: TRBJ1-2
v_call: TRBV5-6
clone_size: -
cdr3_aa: CASSVTANYGYTF
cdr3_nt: TGTGCCAGCAGCGTGACAGCTAACTATGGCTACACCTTC

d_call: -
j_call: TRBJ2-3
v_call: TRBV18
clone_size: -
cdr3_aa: CASSLGLTDTQYF
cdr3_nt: TGTGCCAGCTCATTGGGGCTCACAGATACGCAGTATTTT

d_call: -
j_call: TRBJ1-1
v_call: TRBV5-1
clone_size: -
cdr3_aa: CASSLDRANTEAFF
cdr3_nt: TGCGCCAGCAGCTTGGACAGGGCGAACACTGAAGCTTTCTTT

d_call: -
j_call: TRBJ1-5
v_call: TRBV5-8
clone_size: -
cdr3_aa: CASSLEAGAGNQPQHF
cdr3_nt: TGTGCCAGCAGCTTGGAGGCAGGGGCTGGGAATCAGCCCCAGCATTTT

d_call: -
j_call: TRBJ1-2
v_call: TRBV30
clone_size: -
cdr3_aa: CAWDRNYGYTF
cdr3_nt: TGTGCCTGGGACAGGAACTATGGCTACACCTTC